The 32 T cell receptor beta chains below all came from one sample that was sequenced in a study of beta chain features in type 1 diabetes. Study results and caveats: Type 1 diabetes patients had TCRB CDR3s that were shorter (moderately but significantly so) in all four CD4+ subsets.

The sequenced template was cDNA made from the entire isolated RNA. Only in-frame clones appear in the TCRdb table, and some are missing; sequencing was by immunoSEQ multiplex PCR. The repertoire includes around 310,000 clones, approximately 13% of them detected once, and about 0.016% sits in the top ten. No antigen has been assigned to these receptors. Sequencing used naive CD4+ T cells from blood. Receptor source: a woman aged 18-29 years with type 1 diabetes.

The chain is built from TRBV7-9 and TRBJ2-1; 12 nucleotides line up with TRBD2. The CDR3 has 15 amino acids. The V and J ends lost 5 bases and 9 bases, in that order; junction bases with no gene match: 8. The germline gives CDR1 SEHNR, CDR2 FQNEAQ (reference sequence). The CDR3 DNA sequence: TGTGCCAGCAGCCCCCGACTAGCGGGAGTGGGTGAGCAGTTCTTC. Translation gives CASSPRLAGVGEQFF.

This clone was detected a few times. The rearrangement links TRBV15 to TRBJ2-7, with 7 bases lining up with TRBD2. Germline CDR1 and CDR2: LNHNV and YYDKDF (reference sequence). This CDR3 contains 18 residues. J was trimmed by 3 bases and V by 0 bases; bases with no gene match: 14. The CDR3 DNA reads as TGTGCCACCAGCAGAGATCCCTGGCGGCAGGGACTAAGCTACGAGCAGTACGTC. This sequence encodes CATSRDPWRQGLSYEQYV.

This clone was counted only a few times. The J gene is TRBJ1-2, the V gene TRBV2, with D perhaps TRBD1 (6 bases). V was cut by 7 bases and J by 7 bases, with 16 bases left in between. Germline V gene data show CDR1 as SNHLY and CDR2 as FYNNEI. CDR3 length: 13 residues. The CDR3 DNA sequence: TGTGCCAGCATAATAACAGGGCCGAGTGGCTACACCTTC. Amino acids: CASIITGPSGYTF.

The CDR3 nucleotides read TGTGCCAGCAGGGTGGGGGCTCAAGAGACCCAGTACTTC. This gives the protein CASRVGAQETQYF. The J gene is TRBJ2-5, the V gene TRBV28; tentative D call: TRBD1 (6 bases). Germline assignment: CDR1 MDHEN and CDR2 SYDVKM. V lost 6 bases, J lost 2 bases, and 10 bases lay in between. The CDR3 consists of 13 residues.

The chain is built from TRBV30 and TRBJ1-4; D not resolved. The V and J ends lost 0 bases and 8 bases respectively, with 7 bases between them. The germline gives CDR1 GTSNPN, CDR2 SVGIG (reference sequence). This CDR3 is built from 12 residues. The CDR3 loop reads CAWSVSSEKLFF. The CDR3, as DNA: TGTGCCTGGAGTGTTTCGAGCGAAAAACTGTTTTTT.

This clone was seen a handful of times. The CDR3 loop reads CASGIPARDTQYF. The CDR3 coding sequence is TGTGCTAGTGGTATACCGGCTAGGGATACGCAGTATTTT. V gene TRBV12-5 combines with J gene TRBJ2-3; D remains unclear. With 5 bases removed from V and 6 bases from J, the gap between germline ends came to 12 bases. CDR1 and CDR2 from the germline V gene are LGHNT and FRNRAP. The CDR3 loop spans 13 amino acids.

The V and J genes are TRBV28 and TRBJ2-2; D is possibly TRBD2 (5 bases). Trimming pared 7 bases from V and 6 bases from J, leaving 15 bases between. The CDR3 has 14 residues. Germline V gene data show CDR1 as MDHEN and CDR2 as SYDVKM. The CDR3 coding sequence is TGTGCCAGCACCAGAGTGGGAGTCGCCGGGGAGCTGTTTTTT. This translates into CASTRVGVAGELFF. The variable domain in full, with the rest retrieved from reference TRBV28 and TRBJ2-2, is DVKVTQSSRYLVKRTGEKVFLECVQDMDHENMFWYRQDPGLGLRLIYFSYDVKMKEKGDIPEGYSVSREKKERFSLILESASTNQTSMYLCASTRVGVAGELFFGEGSRLTVL.

The chain carries TRBV6-6 and TRBJ2-1; 8 bases are shared with TRBD1. The ends lost 4 bases at V and 7 bases at J; junction bases unmatched: 9. Germline CDR1 reads MNHNY; CDR2 reads SVGAGI (reference sequence). This CDR3 is built from 15 residues. The CDR3 loop reads CASSWGGTGLNEQFF. The CDR3 DNA reads TGTGCCAGCAGTTGGGGTGGGACAGGTTTAAATGAGCAGTTCTTC.

This clone has more than one count but fewer than ten. The chain uses TRBV2 and TRBJ1-2; D not resolved. V shed 5 bases and J shed 4 bases, with 11 bases lying between them. From germline, CDR1 is SNHLY and CDR2 FYNNEI. The CDR3 is 13 amino acids. The DNA of the CDR3 is TGTGCCAGCAGTCACGACAATATCTATGGCTACACCTTC. Translation: CASSHDNIYGYTF.

The V call is TRBV4-2, the J call TRBJ2-3; TRBD2 aligns across 12 bases. CDR1 and CDR2 (germline): LGHNA, YNFKEQ. J was trimmed by 6 bases and V by 4 bases; bases with no gene match: 8. The CDR3 is made up of 16 amino acids. The CDR3 region is CASSLSRLAGEDTQYF. The DNA of the CDR3 is TGTGCCAGCAGCCTATCCAGACTAGCGGGAGAGGATACGCAGTATTTT.

The V gene is TRBV7-9, the J gene TRBJ2-6, with 7 bases fitting TRBD2. Germline CDR1 SEHNR, CDR2 FQNEAQ (reference sequence). CDR3 length: 16 residues. The CDR3 DNA is TGTGCTGGCGACCCGGGAGGACTTGCTGGGGCCAACGTCCTGACTTTC. Its protein product is CAGDPGGLAGANVLTF. The whole variable domain, remainder taken from reference TRBV7-9 and TRBJ2-6, is DTGVSQNPRHKITKRGQNVTFRCDPISEHNRLYWYRQTLGQGPEFLTYFQNEAQLEKSRLLSDRFSAERPKGSFSTLEIQRTEQGDSAMYLCAGDPGGLAGANVLTFGAGSRLTVL.

This chain uses TRBV11-2 with TRBJ2-1; 11 nucleotides line up with TRBD2. The ends lost 6 bases at V and 7 bases at J; junction bases unmatched: 8. CDR1 SGHAT and CDR2 FQNNGV come from the germline V gene. The CDR3 length is 15 residues. The CDR3 loop is CASRAYSGRANEQFF. The CDR3 DNA reads as TGTGCCAGCAGAGCTTATAGCGGGAGGGCGAATGAGCAGTTCTTC.

Only a few counts were recorded for this clone. The J gene is TRBJ2-5, the V gene TRBV7-9; 7 nucleotides align to TRBD2. V lost 3 bases and J lost 4; bases outside the gene matches: 5. CDR3 size: 14 residues. Per germline, CDR1 SEHNR and CDR2 FQNEAQ (reference sequence). CDR3: CASSLSLAGETQYF. The DNA of the CDR3 is TGTGCCAGCAGCTTGTCATTAGCGGGAGAGACCCAGTACTTC.

This chain links TRBV29-1 with TRBJ2-3, with D unclear. CDR3 size: 13 residues. V lost 3 bases to trimming and J lost 2 bases, with 9 bases between them. Germline loops: CDR1 SQVTM, CDR2 ANQGSEA. This CDR3 reads CSVDTPLTDTQYF. In DNA, the CDR3 is TGCAGCGTTGATACTCCACTCACAGATACGCAGTATTTT.

This clone was seen a handful of times. CDR3 protein: CASSLLLSSSYNEQFF. Written as DNA, the CDR3 is TGCGCCAGCAGCTTGTTGCTTAGCAGCTCCTACAATGAGCAGTTCTTC. The J gene is TRBJ2-1, the V gene TRBV5-1; the D is unclear. This CDR3 has 16 residues. Germline CDR1 is SGHRS and CDR2 is YFSETQ. The V and J ends lost 1 base and 0 bases respectively, with 11 bases between them.

This chain joins TRBV9 and TRBJ2-1; 14 nucleotides agree with TRBD2. J was trimmed by 10 bases and V by 0 bases; bases with no gene match: 9. From germline, CDR1 is SGDLS and CDR2 YYNGEE. The CDR3 loop spans 17 amino acids. The DNA for the CDR3 is TGTGCCAGCAGCGTAGGTCCTGGACTAGCGGGAGGAACAGAGCAGTTCTTC. It specifies CASSVGPGLAGGTEQFF.

This clone was seen only a few times. The rearrangement joins TRBV11-3 to TRBJ2-1; possible D gene TRBD2, 6 bases. The V gene lost 4 bases and the J gene lost 9 bases, with 13 bases spanning the gap. Germline loops: CDR1 SGHNT, CDR2 YENEEA. The CDR3 runs 13 residues. The chain's CDR3 is CASSSLRGSEQFF. The DNA of the CDR3 is TGTGCCAGCAGCTCCCTTCGGGGGAGTGAGCAGTTCTTC.

This clone was detected a few times. CDR3 in DNA: TGCGCCAGCAGCCAAGAGATAGCGGGAGCAGCTAATGAGCAGTTCTTC. Its protein product is CASSQEIAGAANEQFF. J is TRBJ2-1 and V is TRBV4-3; 9 nucleotides match TRBD2. The ends lost 0 bases at V and 7 bases at J; junction bases unmatched: 7. The CDR3 extends over 16 amino acids. The germline CDR1 and CDR2 sequences are LGHNA and YSLEER.

V is TRBV7-6 and J is TRBJ2-5, with a possible D match to TRBD2 (6 bases). The CDR3 spans 12 residues. The V and J ends lost 5 bases and 7 bases respectively, with 11 bases between them. Germline CDR1 is SGHVS and CDR2 is FNYEAQ. CDR3 bases: TGTGCCAGCAGCCCAGTCGGGGGGACCCAGTACTTC. This encodes CASSPVGGTQYF. Supplemented by reference TRBV7-6 and TRBJ2-5, the full variable domain reads GAGVSQSPRYKVTKRGQDVALRCDPISGHVSLYWYRQALGQGPEFLTYFNYEAQQDKSGLPNDRFSAERPEGSISTLTIQRTEQRDSAMYRCASSPVGGTQYFGPGTRLLVL.

This clone was observed a handful of times. This sequence joins TRBV14 and TRBJ1-1; D is possibly TRBD1 (5 bases). The CDR3 has 16 amino acids. V was trimmed by 3 bases and J by 0 bases, leaving 14 bases between them. Germline V gene lookup returns CDR1 SGHDN and CDR2 FVKESK. CDR3 nucleotide sequence: TGTGCCAGCAGCCATAAGCCCCAGGGCTTGAACACTGAAGCTTTCTTT. It yields the protein CASSHKPQGLNTEAFF.

This rearrangement joins TRBV30 to TRBJ1-1, with a tentative D call TRBD1 (5 bases). The germline CDR1 and CDR2 sequences are GTSNPN and SVGIG (reference sequence). There are 16 residues in the CDR3. Trimming pared 2 bases from V and 2 bases from J, leaving 18 bases between. The CDR3 coding sequence is TGTGCCTGGAGTTACAAGACACAGGTGCCCAACACTGAAGCTTTCTTT. Residues: CAWSYKTQVPNTEAFF.

This clone was seen more than once but under ten times. This chain joins TRBV27 and TRBJ2-7, with TRBD1 identical over 10 bases. The CDR3 sequence is 16 residues long. Trimming at V came to 4 bases and at J to 4 bases, leaving 10 bases not matched to a gene. CDR1 and CDR2 from the germline V gene are MNHEY and SMNVEV (reference sequence). CDR3 region: CASSSGQGGNPYEQYF. DNA of the CDR3: TGTGCCAGCAGTTCTGGACAGGGGGGGAATCCGTACGAGCAGTACTTC.

This clone was seen more than once but under ten times. The chain uses TRBV18 and TRBJ2-5; 7 bases map to TRBD1. The V gene's germline CDR1 is KGHSH and CDR2 LQKENI. Trimming took 2 bases from V and 2 from J; bases not matched to a gene: 5. The CDR3 is made up of 15 amino acids. The CDR3 sequence: CASSPKGQNQETQYF. CDR3 coding DNA: TGTGCCAGCTCACCAAAGGGACAGAATCAAGAGACCCAGTACTTC.

The gene calls are TRBV29-1 and TRBJ2-5, with TRBD2 matching 13 bases. This CDR3 region has 16 residues. The trim removed 0 bases at V and 4 bases at J, leaving 5 bases unmatched. From germline, CDR1 is SQVTM and CDR2 ANQGSEA. The CDR3 loop is CSVEDQTSGRTETQYF. Written as DNA, the CDR3 is TGCAGCGTTGAAGATCAGACTAGCGGGAGGACAGAGACCCAGTACTTC.

This chain connects TRBV29-1 to TRBJ2-7, with D perhaps TRBD1 (7 bases). CDR1 SQVTM and CDR2 ANQGSEA come from the germline V gene. The ends were cut back, 0 bases at V and 6 bases at J, with 15 bases in the middle. The CDR3 runs 14 residues. For the CDR3, the DNA is TGCAGCGTTGAAGATCCCCACAGGGGAGGCGAGCAGTACGTC. It encodes CSVEDPHRGGEQYV.

The CDR3 DNA is TGTGCCAGCAGCTTGGGACAGGCCGAAGAGACCCAGTACTTC. This translates into CASSLGQAEETQYF. The rearrangement uses TRBV13 and TRBJ2-5, with 8 positions matching TRBD1. CDR3 length: 14 amino acids. Trimming removed 3 bases from V and 3 bases from J; junction bases left unmatched: 3. CDR1 PRHDT and CDR2 FYEKMQ come from the germline V gene (reference sequence).

This clone was found a few times. The chain has TRBV29-1 and TRBJ2-7; TRBD1 agrees at 7 bases. The trim removed 7 bases at V and 0 bases at J, leaving 9 bases unmatched. The CDR3 loop spans 14 amino acids. The germline gives CDR1 SQVTM, CDR2 ANQGSEA. The CDR3 DNA is TGCAGCGCAGGGGACAGTTTTCTCTCCTACGAGCAGTACTTC. This gives the protein CSAGDSFLSYEQYF.

The chain links TRBV2 to TRBJ2-5; 8 bases map to TRBD1. The length of the CDR3 is 13 residues. Trimming took 6 bases from V and 5 from J; bases not matched to a gene: 5. The germline V gene has CDR1 SNHLY and CDR2 FYNNEI. The chain's CDR3 is CASRWTGLETQYF. CDR3 nucleotides: TGTGCCAGCAGATGGACAGGGTTGGAGACCCAGTACTTC.

This clone was detected a few times. The V gene is TRBV28, the J gene TRBJ2-1; 7 nucleotides align to TRBD1. The germline V gene has CDR1 MDHEN and CDR2 SYDVKM. This CDR3 is 15 amino acids long. With 4 bases clipped from V and 4 bases from J, the junction kept 7 bases outside the gene matches. CDR3 sequence (DNA): TGTGCCAGCAGTTCAGGACAGGCTCTATACAATGAGCAGTTCTTC. This encodes CASSSGQALYNEQFF.

The rearrangement joins TRBV15 to TRBJ2-7; 7 nucleotides agree with TRBD2. The CDR3 runs 17 residues. Germline CDR1 is LNHNV and CDR2 is YYDKDF (reference sequence). V shed 1 base and J 3 bases; nucleotides not matched to a gene: 12. DNA for the CDR3: TGTGCCACCAGCAGAGCTTCGGGGAAAGCGGGATTCTACGAGCAGTACTTC. This translates into CATSRASGKAGFYEQYF.

The J gene is TRBJ2-7, the V gene TRBV18, with a weak D call TRBD2 (5 bases). The CDR3 totals 14 residues. Germline-derived CDR1 and CDR2 are KGHSH and LQKENI. Trimming took off 3 bases at V and 5 bases at J, with 14 bases between the two ends. The CDR3 reads CASSPPRGIDEQYF. CDR3 DNA sequence: TGTGCCAGCTCACCCCCGCGAGGGATCGACGAGCAGTACTTC. Based on the CDR3 plus reference TRBV18 and TRBJ2-7, the full variable domain is NAGVMQNPRHLVRRRGQEARLRCSPMKGHSHVYWYRQLPEEGLKFMVYLQKENIIDESGMPKERFSAEFPKEGPSILRIQQVVRGDSAAYFCASSPPRGIDEQYFGPGTRLTVT.

The chain is built from TRBV6-6 and TRBJ1-1; D remains unclear. Germline CDR1 is MNHNY and CDR2 is SVGAGI (reference sequence). This CDR3 spans 14 amino acids. The V end lost 7 bases, the J end lost 5 bases, and 17 bases lay between the germline ends. The CDR3 reads CASTPGGSGTEAFF. CDR3 coding DNA: TGTGCCAGCACCCCCGGCGGGAGCGGGACTGAAGCTTTCTTT.